Included here is one T cell receptor beta chain sequence, with context. What it recognizes is unknown. These data come from a study of shared clonotypes between healthy human individuals. Across the whole study: Each donor's CD4 naive and CD4 memory cells filled three plates apiece, CD8 naive two, and CD8 memory one.

Some clones are missing from TCRdb's copy, which holds only in-frame ones; the method was immunoSEQ multiplex PCR. This table has about 2.5 million clones, about 90% appearing once. V shed 10 bases, J shed 0 bases, and the junction held 11 bases outside the gene matches. The germline V gene has CDR1 SGHVS and CDR2 FQNEAQ. The CDR3 covers 17 residues. A split of CD4+ cells into CD45RA+ naive and CD45RA-negative memory subsets was performed. Notes on the study in general: The authors expected sequencing depth to affect clonotype sharing among donors.

Sequenced sample: naive CD4+ T cells from PBMCs. Noted subset: CD45RA+ positively selected. The chain combines TRBV7-8 with TRBJ2-1; 11 bases fit TRBD2. The sequence came from a man between 18 and 35 years old in good health. Some clones in this sample may be carry-over from other donors' samples. CDR3: CATRDSSGRSSYNEQFF. CDR3 nucleotides: TGTGCCACAAGGGATTCTAGCGGGAGGAGCTCCTACAATGAGCAGTTCTTC. Full variable domain (missing parts from reference TRBV7-8 and TRBJ2-1): GAGVSQSPRYKVAKRGQDVALRCDPISGHVSLFWYQQALGQGPEFLTYFQNEAQLDKSGLPSDRFFAERPEGSVSTLKIQRTQQEDSAVYLCATRDSSGRSSYNEQFFGPGTRLTVL.